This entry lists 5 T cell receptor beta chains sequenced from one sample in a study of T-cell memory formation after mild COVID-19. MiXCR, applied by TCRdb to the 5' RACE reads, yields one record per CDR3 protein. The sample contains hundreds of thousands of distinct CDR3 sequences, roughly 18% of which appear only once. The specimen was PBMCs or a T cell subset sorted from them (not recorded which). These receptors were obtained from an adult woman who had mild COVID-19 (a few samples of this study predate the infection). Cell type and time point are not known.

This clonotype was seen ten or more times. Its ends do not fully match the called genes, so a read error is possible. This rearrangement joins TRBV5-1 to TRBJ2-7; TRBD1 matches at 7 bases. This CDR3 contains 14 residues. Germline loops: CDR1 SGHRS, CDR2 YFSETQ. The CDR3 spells CASSLEGQTYEQYF. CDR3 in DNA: TGTGCCAGCAGCTTAGAGGGACAGACCTACGAGCAGTACTTC.

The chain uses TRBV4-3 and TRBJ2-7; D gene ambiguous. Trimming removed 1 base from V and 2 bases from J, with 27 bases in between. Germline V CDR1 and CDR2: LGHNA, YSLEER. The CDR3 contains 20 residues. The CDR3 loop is CASSQVVFPWRLPIPYEQYF. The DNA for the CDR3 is TGCGCCAGCAGCCAAGTCGTTTTTCCGTGGAGACTCCCGATCCCCTACGAGCAGTACTTC.

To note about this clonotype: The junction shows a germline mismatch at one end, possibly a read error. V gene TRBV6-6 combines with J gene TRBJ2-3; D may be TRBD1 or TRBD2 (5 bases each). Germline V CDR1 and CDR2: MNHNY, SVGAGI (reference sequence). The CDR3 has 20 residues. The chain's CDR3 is CDSSNRDGLLSRGFTDTQYF. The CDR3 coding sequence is TGTGACAGCAGTAACCGGGACGGCCTTCTTTCCCGGGGATTCACAGATACGCAGTATTTT.

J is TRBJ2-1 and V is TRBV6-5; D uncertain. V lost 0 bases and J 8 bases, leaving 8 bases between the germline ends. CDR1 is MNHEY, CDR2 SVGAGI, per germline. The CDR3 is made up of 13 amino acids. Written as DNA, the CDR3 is TGTGCCAGCAGTTACTCGAAGGTGGATGAGCAGTTCTTC. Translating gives CASSYSKVDEQFF.

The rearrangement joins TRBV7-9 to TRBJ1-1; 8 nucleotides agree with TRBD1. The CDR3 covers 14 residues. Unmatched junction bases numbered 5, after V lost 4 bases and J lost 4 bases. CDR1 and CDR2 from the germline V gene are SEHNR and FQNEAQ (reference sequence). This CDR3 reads CASSYRTGSTEAFF. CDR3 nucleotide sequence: TGTGCCAGCAGCTATCGGACAGGGAGCACTGAAGCTTTCTTT.